This T cell receptor beta chain was obtained from a study of control samples from healthy donors and cancer patients. Method: immunoSEQ multiplex PCR; TCRdb's copy keeps in-frame clones and lacks some. The sample consists of approximately 140,000 clones, approximately 91% of them appearing once. The CDR3 covers 15 residues. Trimming took 0 bases from V and 5 from J, leaving 13 bases between them. The germline V gene has CDR1 LGHDT and CDR2 YNNKEL (reference sequence). The chain is built from TRBV3-1 (or the pseudogene TRBV3-2) and TRBJ2-5; no clear D. Sequences were obtained from blood. This sequence originates from a woman in her 30s in good health. The CDR3 DNA follows: TGTGCCAGCAGCCAAGAACGGAGCGAGTGGGAGACCCAGTACTTC. Translated: CASSQERSEWETQYF.